These 18 T cell receptor beta chains were sequenced from one sample in a study of blood T cell repertoires in COVID-19. The assay was immunoSEQ multiplex PCR, and TCRdb's table has in-frame clones only and misses some. The sample carries 250,000 or so clones, around 87% recorded once. The sample taken for sequencing was peripheral blood. The source of these receptors is a woman aged 55-70 years with COVID-19, enrolled during active disease.

This clone was found once. This sequence joins TRBV5-6 and TRBJ1-3, with 7 bases identical to TRBD1. After removal of 3 bases from V and 7 bases from J, the junction contained 7 bases not matched to a gene. The V gene's germline CDR1 is SGHDT and CDR2 YYEEEE. CDR3 length: 14 amino acids. CDR3 nucleotide sequence: TGTGCCAGCAGCTGGGGACAGAACCTCAACACCATATATTTT. Its protein product is CASSWGQNLNTIYF.

V gene TRBV15 combines with J gene TRBJ1-2, with TRBD1 identical over 7 bases. The CDR3 is 14 residues long. CDR1 and CDR2 from the germline V gene are LNHNV and YYDKDF (reference sequence). Trimming removed 4 bases from V and 0 bases from J; junction bases left unmatched: 2. The CDR3 loop reads CATSIGQANYGYTF. CDR3 bases: TGTGCCACCAGCATTGGACAGGCTAACTATGGCTACACCTTC.

The chain is built from TRBV4-2 and TRBJ2-7; possible D gene TRBD1, 6 bases. Trimming took 3 bases from V and 0 from J, leaving 15 bases between them. CDR3 length: 16 amino acids. From germline, CDR1 is LGHNA and CDR2 YNFKEQ. The CDR3 spells CASSQSDRLLSYEQYF. CDR3 sequence (DNA): TGTGCCAGCAGCCAGTCGGACAGACTCCTCTCCTACGAGCAGTACTTC.

The rearrangement links TRBV7-9 to TRBJ1-1; perhaps TRBD1 as D (6 bases). From germline, CDR1 is SEHNR and CDR2 FQNEAQ (reference sequence). V lost 5 bases and J lost 2, with 15 bases in between. CDR3 length: 15 residues. The DNA of the CDR3 is TGTGCCAGCAGCCGAAGGGGGGGATTTAACACTGAAGCTTTCTTT. It specifies CASSRRGGFNTEAFF.

The chain couples TRBV7-3 to TRBJ2-1, with TRBD2 identical over 9 bases. This CDR3 is 17 amino acids long. Germline CDR1 is SGHTA and CDR2 is FQGTGA. J gave up 0 bases and V 3 bases, and 6 bases lay outside the gene matches. The CDR3 sequence is CASSFQRGAGSYNEQFF. The CDR3 DNA reads as TGTGCCAGCAGCTTTCAGCGGGGGGCAGGCTCCTACAATGAGCAGTTCTTC.

The genes are TRBV12-3 or TRBV12-4 and TRBJ1-4; D is uncertain. CDR3 length: 12 residues. Trimming took 6 bases from V and 7 from J, leaving 9 bases between them. DNA of the CDR3: TGTGCCAGCAGATTAAGAGGTGAAAAACTGTTTTTT. It specifies CASRLRGEKLFF.

The rearrangement links TRBV19 to TRBJ2-5, with a weak D call TRBD2 (5 bases). In germline, CDR1 is LNHDA, CDR2 SQIVND (reference sequence). Trimming removed 5 bases at V and 3 bases at J, with 16 bases between. The CDR3 extends over 15 amino acids. In nucleotides, the CDR3 is TGTGCCAGTAGTCCCTCTCCACAGAGGGAAGAGACCCAGTACTTC. It codes for CASSPSPQREETQYF. Using reference TRBV19 and TRBJ2-5 for the parts outside the CDR3, the full variable domain is DGGITQSPKYLFRKEGQNVTLSCEQNLNHDAMYWYRQDPGQGLRLIYYSQIVNDFQKGDIAEGYSVSREKKESFPLTVTSAQKNPTAFYLCASSPSPQREETQYFGPGTRLLVL.

This clone appeared once. The chain combines TRBV13 with TRBJ2-7, with D possibly being TRBD2 (6 bases). The germline V and J ends were trimmed by 2 bases and 6 bases, with 17 bases remaining between them. This CDR3 region has 15 residues. Per germline, CDR1 PRHDT and CDR2 FYEKMQ (reference sequence). CDR3 nucleotide sequence: TGTGCCAGCAGCTTACGCTTCGTCTCGGAGGGCGAGCAGTACTTC. Its translation is CASSLRFVSEGEQYF.

The rearrangement uses TRBV18 and TRBJ2-5; 9 bases agree with TRBD1. The CDR3 has 14 amino acids. Germline CDR1 KGHSH, CDR2 LQKENI. Trimming removed 3 bases from V and 5 bases from J; junction bases left unmatched: 4. This chain's CDR3 is CASSPLDRGETQYF. Here the CDR3 DNA reads TGTGCCAGCTCACCCTTGGACAGGGGCGAGACCCAGTACTTC.

As regards this clone: One junction end does not reproduce the germline sequence, and a read error may be involved. The genes are TRBV5-8 and TRBJ1-2; D gene ambiguous. There are 9 residues in the CDR3. The germline V gene has CDR1 SGHTS and CDR2 YDEGEE. CDR3 protein: CASSLVPAF. The CDR3 DNA is TGTGCCAGCAGCTTGGTCCCGGCCTTC.

The chain links TRBV29-1 to TRBJ1-1; tentatively, D is TRBD1 (5 bases). Per germline, CDR1 SQVTM and CDR2 ANQGSEA. V lost 6 bases to trimming and J lost 6 bases, with 14 bases between them. There are 12 residues in the CDR3. For the CDR3, the DNA is TGCAGCGTCAACCAGGGAGGCTCTGAAGCTTTCTTT. Translating it yields CSVNQGGSEAFF.

Concerning this clone itself: Its ends do not fully match the called genes, so a read error is possible. The chain employs TRBV7-7 and TRBJ1-4; D is unresolved. CDR3 length: 12 residues. Germline values: CDR1 SSHAT, CDR2 FNYEAQ (reference sequence). CDR3 protein: CASSRNDGELFF. The CDR3 DNA sequence: TGTGCTAGCAGCCGAAACGACGGGGAACTGTTTTTT.

This rearrangement joins TRBV30 to TRBJ1-5; the D is unclear. The length of the CDR3 is 13 residues. In germline, CDR1 is GTSNPN, CDR2 SVGIG (reference sequence). V was trimmed by 2 bases and J by 5 bases, leaving 10 bases between them. The CDR3 protein is CAWSPQADQPQHF. The CDR3 DNA is TGTGCCTGGAGTCCTCAGGCCGATCAGCCCCAGCATTTT. Based on the CDR3 plus reference TRBV30 and TRBJ1-5, the full variable domain is SQTIHQWPATLVQPVGSPLSLECTVEGTSNPNLYWYRQAAGRGLQLLFYSVGIGQISSEVPQNLSASRPQDRQFILSSKKLLLSDSGFYLCAWSPQADQPQHFGDGTRLSIL.

The chain recombines TRBV5-1 with TRBJ1-3; TRBD1 matches 11 bases. Germline V gene data show CDR1 as SGHRS and CDR2 as YFSETQ. The length of the CDR3 is 16 residues. Germline trimming cut 4 bases from V and 4 bases from J; bases unmatched to any gene: 7. The CDR3 DNA sequence: TGCGCCAGCAGCACACGGGACAGGGGGTACGGAAACACCATATATTTT. It codes for CASSTRDRGYGNTIYF.

The chain recombines TRBV2 with TRBJ1-2; possible D gene TRBD1, 6 bases. Germline CDR1 and CDR2: SNHLY and FYNNEI. This CDR3 is built from 11 residues. V was cut by 5 bases and J by 6 bases, with 7 bases left in between. Here the CDR3 reads CASSTGNGYTF. The CDR3 DNA is TGTGCCAGCAGTACAGGGAATGGCTACACCTTC.

The CDR3 nucleotides are TGTGCCAGCAGCCGCGGACTAGCGGGGATTTACGAGCAGTACTTC. It codes for CASSRGLAGIYEQYF. The genes are TRBV3-1 (or the pseudogene TRBV3-2) and TRBJ2-7; 12 bases line up with TRBD2. The V gene end was trimmed by 4 bases and the J gene end by 4 bases; junction bases not matched to a gene: 5. Germline CDR1 reads LGHDT; CDR2 reads YNNKEL (reference sequence). This CDR3 has 15 amino acids.

A single count supports this clone. The gene calls are TRBV13 and TRBJ1-3, with D possibly TRBD1 on 5 matching bases. The length of the CDR3 is 14 residues. From germline, CDR1 is PRHDT and CDR2 FYEKMQ (reference sequence). V lost 0 bases to trimming and J lost 3 bases, with 6 bases between them. In DNA form, the CDR3 reads TGTGCCAGCAGCTTAGGTCAGGGTGGAAACACCATATATTTT. Amino acid sequence: CASSLGQGGNTIYF.

The chain employs TRBV18 and TRBJ2-7; 9 bases are a match to TRBD2. CDR3 length: 17 residues. Per germline, CDR1 KGHSH and CDR2 LQKENI. Losses at the gene ends were 2 bases for V and 7 bases for J; bases not matched to a gene: 15. The CDR3 nucleotides read TGTGCCAGCTCACCATCTGGTCTAGCGGGGCCCTTGGGAGAGCAGTACTTC. Encoded protein: CASSPSGLAGPLGEQYF. Full variable domain (rest looked up from reference TRBV18 and TRBJ2-7): NAGVMQNPRHLVRRRGQEARLRCSPMKGHSHVYWYRQLPEEGLKFMVYLQKENIIDESGMPKERFSAEFPKEGPSILRIQQVVRGDSAAYFCASSPSGLAGPLGEQYFGPGTRLTVT.